A selection of T cell receptor beta chains follows, all from one sample in a study of glioma-infiltrating T cells after dendritic cell vaccination. Assay: immunoSEQ multiplex PCR; the TCRdb copy retains only in-frame clones and omits some. The data hold about 50,000 clones, with 85% to 90% observed a single time. The specimen was blood, collected before dendritic cell vaccination. These receptors all stem from a human donor with glioblastoma. Both conserved end residues are part of each CDR3. The order of the fields is J gene, D gene, clone size, V gene, CDR3 DNA, CDR3 protein. D genes are given only for firm matches. A row's size may be missing; if present it is once, few, many or a size class.

J: TRBJ2-1
D: TRBD2
size: .
V: TRBV6-5
DNA: TGTGCCAGCAGCTCCGTCCAGCGGGAGGGTAAAGAGCAGTTCTTC
CDR3: CASSSVQREGKEQFF

J: TRBJ1-2
D: .
size: once
V: TRBV5-1
DNA: TGCGCCAGCAGCTCGGCGACAGGCGGAAATGGCTACACCTTC
CDR3: CASSSATGGNGYTF

J: TRBJ1-1
D: .
size: .
V: TRBV7-6
DNA: TGTGCCAGCAGCTCGGGGACAAGACCGAACACTGAAGCTTTCTTT
CDR3: CASSSGTRPNTEAFF

J: TRBJ1-6
D: TRBD1
size: .
V: TRBV19
DNA: TGTGCCAGTAGGCCGGGACAGTATAATTCACCCCTCCACTTT
CDR3: CASRPGQYNSPLHF

J: TRBJ1-4
D: TRBD1
size: .
V: TRBV5-4
DNA: TGTGCCAGCAGCCTGGGGACAGGGATTTTTAATGAAAAACTGTTTTTT
CDR3: CASSLGTGIFNEKLFF

J: TRBJ1-1
D: TRBD1
size: .
V: TRBV12-5
DNA: TGTGCTAGTGGTTTGGTACTTTCAGGGGGCGATGCTGAAGCTTTCTTT
CDR3: CASGLVLSGGDAEAFF

J: TRBJ1-3
D: .
size: .
V: TRBV2
DNA: TGTGCCAGCAGTGAAAAGGCGGGGCTCTCTGGAAACACCATATATTTT
CDR3: CASSEKAGLSGNTIYF

J: TRBJ1-3
D: .
size: .
V: TRBV4-2
DNA: TGTGCCAGCAGCCAAGAAGGCCTCGGGGACTCTGGAAACACCATATATTTT
CDR3: CASSQEGLGDSGNTIYF

J: TRBJ2-1
D: .
size: .
V: TRBV7-7
DNA: TGTGCCAGCAGCAGGAGCTCCTACAATGAGCAGTTCTTC
CDR3: CASSRSSYNEQFF

J: TRBJ2-2
D: TRBD1
size: .
V: TRBV11-2
DNA: TGTGCCAGCAGCTTCGACAGGGCGAGGGAGCTGTTTTTT
CDR3: CASSFDRARELFF

J: TRBJ1-6
D: .
size: .
V: TRBV27
DNA: TGTGCCAGCAGTTTCAATAATTCACCCCTCCACTTT
CDR3: CASSFNNSPLHF

J: TRBJ2-7
D: .
size: .
V: TRBV18
DNA: TGTGCCAGCTCCACTCGCCAGGGAATCTACGAGCAGTACTTC
CDR3: CASSTRQGIYEQYF

J: TRBJ1-2
D: TRBD1
size: .
V: TRBV5-1
DNA: TGCGCCAGCAGCTCGACAGGGGGCGCGGATGGCTACACCTTC
CDR3: CASSSTGGADGYTF

J: TRBJ2-7
D: .
size: .
V: TRBV30
DNA: TGTGCCTGGAGAGGGCGGGCCCAGGCCTACGAGCAGTACTTC
CDR3: CAWRGRAQAYEQYF

J: TRBJ2-2
D: .
size: .
V: TRBV7-6
DNA: TGTGCCAGCAGCCCAATACCTCCACGGAGCGACGCGAACACCGGGGAGCTGTTTTTT
CDR3: CASSPIPPRSDANTGELFF

J: TRBJ1-2
D: .
size: .
V: TRBV4-2
DNA: TGTGCCAGCAGCCAAGGGACAGCTAACTATGGCTACACCTTC
CDR3: CASSQGTANYGYTF

J: TRBJ1-4
D: .
size: .
V: TRBV30
DNA: TGTGCCTGGAGTGTGATTTCGGCAGGGGAAGAAAAACTGTTTTTT
CDR3: CAWSVISAGEEKLFF

J: TRBJ2-1
D: .
size: .
V: TRBV27
DNA: TGTGCCAGCAGTTTTGGCAGGGACAATGAGCAGTTCTTC
CDR3: CASSFGRDNEQFF

J: TRBJ1-5
D: .
size: .
V: TRBV19
DNA: TGTGCCACTAGGACAGAGCAAAGTCCAAATCAGCCCCAGCATTTT
CDR3: CATRTEQSPNQPQHF

J: TRBJ2-1
D: TRBD2
size: .
V: TRBV27
DNA: TGTGCCAGCAGTCTCGGGACTAGTTCCTCCACTGAGCAGTTCTTC
CDR3: CASSLGTSSSTEQFF

J: TRBJ2-7
D: .
size: .
V: TRBV5-1
DNA: TGCGCCAGCAGCTTATCAGGGGATGAGCAGTACTTC
CDR3: CASSLSGDEQYF

J: TRBJ1-5
D: .
size: .
V: TRBV7-9
DNA: TGTGCCAGCAGCTCTACGTCCCCCAATCAGCCCCAGCATTTT
CDR3: CASSSTSPNQPQHF

J: TRBJ2-1
D: TRBD2
size: .
V: TRBV7-3
DNA: TGTGCCAGCAGCCCCACAACTAGCGGCTCCTACAATGAGCAGTTCTTC
CDR3: CASSPTTSGSYNEQFF

J: TRBJ2-1
D: TRBD2
size: .
V: TRBV7-3
DNA: TGTGCCAGCAGCTTAAGAGGGACTAGCGGCCTTAATCAGCAGTTCTTC
CDR3: CASSLRGTSGLNQQFF

J: TRBJ1-5
D: .
size: once
V: TRBV30
DNA: TGTGCCTGGAGTGTAGCCCCCCCACAGGGTCTTTGGCAGCCCCAGCATTTT
CDR3: CAWSVAPPQGLWQPQHF

J: TRBJ2-7
D: .
size: .
V: TRBV4-1
DNA: TGCGCCAGCAGCCGACAAGCCCCCTACGAGCAGTACTTC
CDR3: CASSRQAPYEQYF

J: TRBJ1-1
D: .
size: .
V: TRBV6-1
DNA: TGTGCCAGCAGTGAAGTAACGCGAGCTTTCTTT
CDR3: CASSEVTRAFF

J: TRBJ1-4
D: .
size: .
V: TRBV7-6
DNA: TGTGCCAGCAGCCGAAAACAGGGTATCGGGGAAAAACTGTTTTTT
CDR3: CASSRKQGIGEKLFF

J: TRBJ2-1
D: TRBD2
size: .
V: TRBV11-2
DNA: TGTGCCAGCAGCCCGGTGGGGAGCGGGGGGTACAATGAGCAGTTCTTC
CDR3: CASSPVGSGGYNEQFF

J: TRBJ2-5
D: .
size: once
V: TRBV4-2
DNA: TGTGCCAGCAGCCAAGATGGCGGGATCCGGGAGTACTTAGAGACCCAGTACTTC
CDR3: CASSQDGGIREYLETQYF

J: TRBJ1-2
D: TRBD1
size: .
V: TRBV7-2
DNA: TGTGCCAGCAGCCTTGAGGCTGGGACAGGGCGCCACGGGAGCTATGGCTACACCTTC
CDR3: CASSLEAGTGRHGSYGYTF

J: TRBJ2-2
D: TRBD1
size: .
V: TRBV27
DNA: TGTGCCAGCAGCGCAAAGGACCCCGGGACAGGGGACACCGGGGAGCTGTTTTTT
CDR3: CASSAKDPGTGDTGELFF

J: TRBJ2-2
D: .
size: .
V: TRBV18
DNA: TGTGCCAGCTTACCTGGGACAAACTCTTTTGCCGGGGAGCTGTTTTTT
CDR3: CASLPGTNSFAGELFF

J: TRBJ1-6
D: TRBD1
size: .
V: TRBV7-6
DNA: TGTGCCAGCAGCTTAAGTCGACAGGGAAATTCACCCCTCCACTTT
CDR3: CASSLSRQGNSPLHF

J: TRBJ2-4
D: TRBD1
size: .
V: TRBV10-1
DNA: TGCGCCAGCAGTCCCGGCAGGGGGCGGAACATTCAGTACTTC
CDR3: CASSPGRGRNIQYF

J: TRBJ2-3
D: .
size: .
V: TRBV5-1
DNA: TGCGCCAGCAGTGAAGCTAGTGTTGATACGCAGTATTTT
CDR3: CASSEASVDTQYF

J: TRBJ1-2
D: .
size: few
V: TRBV5-4
DNA: TGTGCCAGCAGCCCAGGATCCCATCAGGGCTACACCTTC
CDR3: CASSPGSHQGYTF

J: TRBJ1-2
D: .
size: .
V: TRBV5-6
DNA: TGTGCCAGCAGCCCAGACAGAAAGATTAACTATGGCTACACCTTC
CDR3: CASSPDRKINYGYTF

J: TRBJ2-7
D: TRBD2
size: few
V: TRBV7-7
DNA: TGTGCTAGCAGCTTGGGACTAGCGGGAGCTAACGAGCAGTACTTC
CDR3: CASSLGLAGANEQYF

J: TRBJ2-3
D: .
size: .
V: TRBV9
DNA: TGTGCCAGCAGCCCCTGGCGGGGGCACACAGATACGCAGTATTTT
CDR3: CASSPWRGHTDTQYF

J: TRBJ2-1
D: TRBD2
size: few
V: TRBV5-4
DNA: TGTGCCAGCAGCCCTGGACTAGCCGGGCCCAATGAGCAGTTCTTC
CDR3: CASSPGLAGPNEQFF

J: TRBJ2-1
D: .
size: .
V: TRBV9
DNA: TGTGCCAGCAGCGTAGGAGGTAAGGCGAACAATGAGCAGTTCTTC
CDR3: CASSVGGKANNEQFF

J: TRBJ2-5
D: TRBD2
size: once
V: TRBV5-6
DNA: TGTGCCAGCAGCTTGAGGGCGGGGGGTCTCCGGGAGACCCAGTACTTC
CDR3: CASSLRAGGLRETQYF

J: TRBJ1-2
D: .
size: .
V: TRBV6-1
DNA: TGTGCCAGCACCCCCTGGTCTGGCTCCTATGGCTACACCTTC
CDR3: CASTPWSGSYGYTF